Described below is a single T cell receptor beta chain sequence and its context. What it recognizes is unknown. This entry is derived from a study of T cell responses to AZD1222 COVID-19 vaccine. Trimming at V came to 7 bases and at J to 5 bases, leaving 5 bases not matched to a gene. The CDR3 covers 13 residues. Germline V gene sequence: CDR1 SNHLY, CDR2 FYNNEI. Whole-study findings and limits: It should be noted that donors were predominantly white British and more often female, and clonal diversity was possibly underestimated. Seropositive AZD1222 recipients at baseline numbered only 6 or 7.

Some clones are missing from TCRdb's copy, which holds only in-frame ones; the method was immunoSEQ multiplex PCR. The profile shows about 110,000 clones, approximately 92% of them singletons. Source: peripheral blood, taken 28 days after the second AZD1222 dose. The receptor was isolated from an adult who received the AZD1222 COVID-19 vaccine. The J gene is TRBJ2-5, the V gene TRBV2; 9 bases are shared with TRBD2. The CDR3 loop is CASKRGEEETQYF. CDR3 sequence (DNA): TGTGCCAGCAAGCGGGGGGAGGAGGAGACCCAGTACTTC. Looking up the rest from reference TRBV2 and TRBJ2-5 gives the full variable domain: EPEVTQTPSHQVTQMGQEVILRCVPISNHLYFYWYRQILGQKVEFLVSFYNNEISEKSEIFDDQFSVERPDGSNFTLKIRSTKLEDSAMYFCASKRGEEETQYFGPGTRLLVL.